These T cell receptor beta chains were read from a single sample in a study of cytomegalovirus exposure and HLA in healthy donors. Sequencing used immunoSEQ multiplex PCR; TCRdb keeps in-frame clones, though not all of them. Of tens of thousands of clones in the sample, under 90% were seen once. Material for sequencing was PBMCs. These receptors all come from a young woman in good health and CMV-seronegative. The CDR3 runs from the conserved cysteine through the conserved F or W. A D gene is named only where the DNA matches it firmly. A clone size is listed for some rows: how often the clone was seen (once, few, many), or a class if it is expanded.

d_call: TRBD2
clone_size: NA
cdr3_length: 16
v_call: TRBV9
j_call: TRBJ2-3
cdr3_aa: CASSPGLAGGADTQYF
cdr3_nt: TGTGCCAGCAGCCCGGGACTAGCGGGAGGCGCAGATACGCAGTATTTT

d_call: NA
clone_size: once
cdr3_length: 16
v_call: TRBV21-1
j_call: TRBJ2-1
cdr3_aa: CASSKAAGKEYNEQFF
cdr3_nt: TGTGCCAGCAGCAAAGCAGCAGGGAAGGAATACAATGAGCAGTTCTTC

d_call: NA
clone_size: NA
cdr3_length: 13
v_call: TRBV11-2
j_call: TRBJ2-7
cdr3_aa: CASSLGASYEQYF
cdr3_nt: TGTGCCAGCAGCTTAGGGGCGTCCTACGAGCAGTACTTC

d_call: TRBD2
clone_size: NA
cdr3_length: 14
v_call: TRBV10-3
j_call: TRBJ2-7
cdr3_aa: CAITSGGFSYEQYF
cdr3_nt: TGTGCCATCACTAGCGGGGGTTTCTCCTACGAGCAGTACTTC

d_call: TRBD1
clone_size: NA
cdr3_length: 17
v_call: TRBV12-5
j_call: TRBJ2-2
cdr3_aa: CASGLRPTGGDTGELFF
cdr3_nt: TGTGCTAGTGGTTTGAGACCAACAGGGGGCGACACCGGGGAGCTGTTTTTT

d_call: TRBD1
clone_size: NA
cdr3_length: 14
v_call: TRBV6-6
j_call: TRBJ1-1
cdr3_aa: CASSYGTGYTEAFF
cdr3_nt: TGTGCCAGCAGTTACGGGACAGGGTACACTGAAGCTTTCTTT

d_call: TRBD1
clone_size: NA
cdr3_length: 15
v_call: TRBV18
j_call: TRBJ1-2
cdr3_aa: CASSTQTGAEYGYTF
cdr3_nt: TGTGCCAGCTCAACACAGACAGGGGCGGAATATGGCTACACCTTC

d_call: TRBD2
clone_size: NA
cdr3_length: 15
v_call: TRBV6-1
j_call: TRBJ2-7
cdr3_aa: CASSEGLAGDYEQYF
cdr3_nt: TGTGCCAGCAGTGAGGGACTAGCGGGAGATTACGAGCAGTACTTC

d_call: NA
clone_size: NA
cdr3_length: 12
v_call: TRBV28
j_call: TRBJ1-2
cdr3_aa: CASSFLGHLLVF
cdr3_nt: TGTGCCAGCAGTTTTTTGGGACATTTGCTGGTTTTC

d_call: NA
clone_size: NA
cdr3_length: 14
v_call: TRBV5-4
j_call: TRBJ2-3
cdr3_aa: CASSRGDSTDTQYF
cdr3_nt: TGTGCCAGCAGCCGCGGGGACAGCACAGATACGCAGTATTTT

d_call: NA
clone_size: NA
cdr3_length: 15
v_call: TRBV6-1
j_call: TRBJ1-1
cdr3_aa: CASSEDSRILTEAFF
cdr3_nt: TGTGCCAGCAGTGAAGATAGCAGAATCCTCACTGAAGCTTTCTTT

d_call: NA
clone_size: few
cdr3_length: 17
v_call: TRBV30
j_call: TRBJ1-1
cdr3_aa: CAWSVSSYSSMNTEAFF
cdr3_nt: TGTGCCTGGAGTGTATCATCCTACTCGAGTATGAACACTGAAGCTTTCTTT

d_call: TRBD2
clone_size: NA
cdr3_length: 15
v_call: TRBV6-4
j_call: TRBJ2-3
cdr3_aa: CASSPGTRETDTQYF
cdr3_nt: TGTGCCAGCAGCCCCGGGACTAGGGAAACAGATACGCAGTATTTT

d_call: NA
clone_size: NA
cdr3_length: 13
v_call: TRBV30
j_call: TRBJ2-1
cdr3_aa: CAWSRGSEDEQFF
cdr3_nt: TGTGCCTGGAGTAGGGGAAGTGAGGATGAGCAGTTCTTC

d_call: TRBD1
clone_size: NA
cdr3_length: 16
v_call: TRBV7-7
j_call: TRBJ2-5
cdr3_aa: CASSSTGGAGQETQYF
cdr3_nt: TGTGCTAGCAGCTCCACAGGGGGCGCTGGGCAAGAGACCCAGTACTTC

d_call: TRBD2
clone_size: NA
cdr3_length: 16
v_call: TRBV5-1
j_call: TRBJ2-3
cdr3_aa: CASSLGLAGEADTQYF
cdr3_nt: TGCGCCAGCAGCTTGGGGCTAGCGGGAGAGGCGGATACGCAGTATTTT

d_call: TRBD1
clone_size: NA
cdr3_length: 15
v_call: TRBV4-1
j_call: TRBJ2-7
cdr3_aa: CASSQTRTGVYEQYF
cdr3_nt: TGCGCCAGCAGCCAAACCAGGACAGGTGTCTACGAGCAGTACTTC

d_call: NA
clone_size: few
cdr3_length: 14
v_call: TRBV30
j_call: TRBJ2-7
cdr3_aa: CAWSVGEGRSEQYF
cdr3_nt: TGTGCCTGGAGTGTAGGTGAGGGTCGGAGTGAGCAGTACTTC

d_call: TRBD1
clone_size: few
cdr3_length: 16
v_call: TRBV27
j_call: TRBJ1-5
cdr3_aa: CASSSGTGGGGQPQHF
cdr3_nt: TGTGCCAGCAGTTCCGGGACAGGGGGCGGTGGTCAGCCCCAGCATTTT

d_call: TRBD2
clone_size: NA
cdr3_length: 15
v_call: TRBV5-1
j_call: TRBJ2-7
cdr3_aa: CASSLRLAGAQEQYF
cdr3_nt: TGCGCCAGCAGCCTCCGACTAGCGGGAGCGCAGGAGCAGTACTTC

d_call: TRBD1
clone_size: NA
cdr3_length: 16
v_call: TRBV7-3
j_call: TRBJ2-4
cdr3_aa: CASSRTGGAGKNIQYF
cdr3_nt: TGTGCCAGCAGCCGTACAGGGGGCGCTGGCAAAAACATTCAGTACTTC

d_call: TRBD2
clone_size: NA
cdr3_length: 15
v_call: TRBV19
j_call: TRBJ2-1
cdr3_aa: CASSSFGGGRNEQFF
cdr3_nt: TGTGCCAGTAGTAGTTTTGGCGGGGGACGAAATGAGCAGTTCTTC

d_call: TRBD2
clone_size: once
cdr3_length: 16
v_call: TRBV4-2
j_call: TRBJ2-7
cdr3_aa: CASSPKLAGESYEQYF
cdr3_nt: TGTGCCAGCAGCCCGAAACTAGCGGGAGAATCCTACGAGCAGTACTTC

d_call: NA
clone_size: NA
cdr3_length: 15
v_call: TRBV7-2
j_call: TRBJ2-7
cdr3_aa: CASSFLRDISYEQYF
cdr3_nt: TGTGCCAGCAGCTTTCTCCGGGACATCTCCTACGAGCAGTACTTC

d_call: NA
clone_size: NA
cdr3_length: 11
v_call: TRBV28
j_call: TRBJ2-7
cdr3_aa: CAGGITYEQYF
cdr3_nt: TGTGCCGGCGGTATAACCTACGAGCAGTACTTC

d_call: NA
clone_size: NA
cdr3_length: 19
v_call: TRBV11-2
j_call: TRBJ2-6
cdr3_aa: CASSFRGQLQISGANVLTF
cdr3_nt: TGTGCCAGCAGCTTCAGAGGGCAGCTACAAATCTCTGGGGCCAACGTCCTGACTTTC

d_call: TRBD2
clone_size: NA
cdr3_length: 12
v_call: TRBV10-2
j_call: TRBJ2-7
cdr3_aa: CASTGLAPEQYF
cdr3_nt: TGCGCCAGCACGGGACTAGCACCCGAGCAGTACTTC

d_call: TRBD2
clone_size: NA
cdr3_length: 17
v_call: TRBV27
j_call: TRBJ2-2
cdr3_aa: CASSPRHRERGTGELFF
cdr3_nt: TGTGCCAGCAGTCCCCGACACCGGGAGCGGGGCACCGGGGAGCTGTTTTTT

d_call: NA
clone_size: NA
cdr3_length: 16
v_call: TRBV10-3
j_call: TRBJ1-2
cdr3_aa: CAITPEAPGRNYGYTF
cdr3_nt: TGTGCCATCACACCAGAGGCTCCAGGGAGGAACTATGGCTACACCTTC